This is a list of T cell receptor beta chains from one sample in a study of T-cell memory formation after mild COVID-19. TCRdb fed the 5' RACE reads into MiXCR, producing one record per CDR3 protein. This sample has about 130,000 distinct CDR3 sequences, with about 5.9% found just once. Material: PBMCs or a T cell subset sorted from them (not recorded which). All receptors come from an adult woman who had mild COVID-19 (a few samples of this study predate the infection). Cell type and time point are not known. Each CDR3 is given with its conserved first and last residue. The D gene is left open where the match is weak. Clone size is stated in some rows and not others, as once, few, many or a class when expanded.

clone size	V gene	J gene	D gene	CDR3 protein	CDR3 DNA
few	TRBV18	TRBJ2-4	TRBD1	CASSPGQDNIQYF	TGTGCCAGCTCACCGGGACAGGATAACATTCAGTACTTC
many	TRBV5-1	TRBJ2-6	NA	CASSRGTASGANVLTF	TGCGCCAGCAGCAGGGGGACCGCCTCTGGGGCCAACGTCCTGACTTTC
NA	TRBV7-9	TRBJ2-7	NA	CASSFGGRSDEQYF	TGTGCCAGCAGCTTCGGGGGGCGATCGGACGAGCAGTACTTC
NA	TRBV24-1	TRBJ2-1	TRBD2	CATSDVTSGSGEQFF	TGTGCCACCAGTGATGTGACTAGCGGGAGTGGTGAGCAGTTCTTC
NA	TRBV29-1	TRBJ1-5	NA	CSAEAGDGQPQHF	TGCAGCGCGGAAGCGGGAGACGGCCAGCCCCAGCATTTT
many	TRBV20-1	TRBJ2-3	NA	CSARATSRTDTQYF	TGCAGTGCTAGAGCGACTAGTCGCACAGATACGCAGTATTTT
many	TRBV7-3	TRBJ2-3	TRBD1	CASSGTATNTQYF	TGTGCCAGCTCCGGGACAGCCACAAATACGCAGTATTTT
NA	TRBV20-1	TRBJ1-1	NA	CSARDPLSPGTEAFF	TGCAGTGCTAGAGATCCCTTGTCCCCCGGGACTGAAGCTTTCTTT
few	TRBV30	TRBJ2-3	NA	CAWIRGGDTQYF	TGTGCCTGGATCCGAGGGGGGGATACGCAGTATTTT
few	TRBV7-9	TRBJ1-1	TRBD1	CASSFGTDRNTEAFF	TGTGCCAGCAGCTTCGGGACAGACCGGAACACTGAAGCTTTCTTT
NA	TRBV14	TRBJ1-1	TRBD1	CACSRGMNTEAFF	TGTGCCTGCAGCAGGGGGATGAACACTGAAGCTTTCTTT
NA	TRBV7-2	TRBJ2-1	NA	CASSATAAAWGQFF	TGTGCCAGCAGCGCCACCGCGGCAGCCTGGGGGCAGTTCTTC
NA	TRBV5-1	TRBJ2-1	TRBD1	CASSRDSLSYNEQFF	TGCGCCAGCAGCAGGGACAGTCTCTCCTACAATGAGCAGTTCTTC
few	TRBV20-1	TRBJ1-2	NA	CSARIRAPKPNYGYTF	TGCAGTGCTAGAATAAGGGCACCCAAACCCAACTATGGCTACACCTTC
few	TRBV7-9	TRBJ2-1	NA	CASSLEGNSNEQFF	TGTGCCAGCAGCTTAGAGGGGAATAGTAATGAGCAGTTCTTC
many	TRBV5-5	TRBJ2-3	TRBD1	CASSPGQAFSTDTQYF	TGTGCCAGCAGCCCAGGACAGGCCTTCTCCACAGATACGCAGTATTTT
many	TRBV20-1	TRBJ2-1	NA	CSARRHLSSYNEQFF	TGCAGTGCTAGAAGGCACTTGAGCTCCTACAATGAGCAGTTCTTC
NA	TRBV6-2/TRBV6-3	TRBJ2-5	TRBD1	CASSYSRGGAETQYF	TGTGCCAGCAGTTACTCGAGAGGGGGCGCAGAGACCCAGTACTTC
many	TRBV10-3	TRBJ2-7	NA	CAISTTNEQYF	TGTGCCATCAGTACGACAAATGAGCAGTACTTC
few	TRBV7-2	TRBJ1-5	NA	CASSFNFGGTNQPQHF	TGTGCCAGCAGCTTTAACTTTGGAGGGACCAATCAGCCCCAGCATTTT
few	TRBV20-1	TRBJ2-3	TRBD1	CSASPSGGKDTQYF	TGCAGTGCTAGTCCTTCAGGGGGCAAAGATACGCAGTATTTT
many	TRBV29-1	TRBJ2-7	TRBD1	CSVNRGRNHEQYF	TGCAGCGTTAACAGGGGGCGCAACCACGAGCAGTACTTC
NA	TRBV7-3	TRBJ2-1	TRBD2	CASSLNPRGNNEQFF	TGTGCCAGCAGCTTAAACCCGCGGGGGAACAATGAGCAGTTCTTC
many	TRBV24-1	TRBJ2-5	NA	CATSDYRQYQETQYF	TGTGCCACCAGTGATTATAGACAGTACCAAGAGACCCAGTACTTC
few	TRBV5-1	TRBJ1-2	NA	CASSSQGRQIGGYTF	TGCGCCAGCAGTTCGCAGGGGCGCCAAATTGGTGGCTACACCTTC
few	TRBV6-2/TRBV6-3	TRBJ2-5	TRBD2	CASSYDSSGQETQYF	TGTGCCAGCAGTTACGATTCTAGCGGACAAGAGACCCAGTACTTC
many	TRBV7-3	TRBJ2-3	NA	CASSLNGGSTDTQYF	TGTGCCAGCAGCTTAAATGGGGGAAGCACAGATACGCAGTATTTT
NA	TRBV19	TRBJ2-2	TRBD1	CASRNRDRGYSGELFF	TGTGCCAGTAGAAACCGGGACAGGGGTTATTCCGGGGAGCTGTTTTTT
NA	TRBV19	TRBJ2-5	TRBD2	CASSIDREAQYF	TGTGCCAGTAGTATAGACCGGGAGGCCCAGTACTTC
few	TRBV12-3/TRBV12-4	TRBJ1-1	NA	CASTTPPGHKNTEAFF	TGTGCCAGCACTACCCCCCCGGGACACAAGAACACTGAAGCTTTCTTT
few	TRBV4-2	TRBJ2-6	NA	CASSRTRISGANVLTF	TGTGCCAGCAGCCGAACACGGATTTCTGGGGCCAACGTCCTGACTTTC
many	TRBV9	TRBJ2-2	NA	CASSQHTGELFF	TGTGCCAGCAGCCAACACACCGGGGAGCTGTTTTTT
NA	TRBV29-1	TRBJ1-2	NA	CSVEDRGFYMGYTF	TGCAGCGTTGAAGATCGGGGTTTTTATATGGGCTACACCTTC
NA	TRBV5-1	TRBJ1-1	TRBD1	CASSLAGTGVNTEAFF	TGCGCCAGCAGCTTGGCCGGGACAGGAGTTAACACTGAAGCTTTCTTT
many	TRBV11-2	TRBJ2-5	NA	CASSRHRKETQYF	TGTGCCAGCAGTCGTCACAGGAAAGAGACCCAGTACTTC
few	TRBV7-3	TRBJ2-1	NA	CASSLIGPEQFF	TGTGCCAGCAGCTTAATTGGTCCGGAGCAGTTCTTC
few	TRBV5-1	TRBJ2-1	TRBD2	CASSLTSGVTNEQFF	TGCGCCAGCAGCTTAACTAGCGGGGTGACGAATGAGCAGTTCTTC